Each of the 27 T cell receptor beta chains below was sequenced from the same sample in a study of blood T cell repertoires in COVID-19. Using immunoSEQ multiplex PCR, the repertoire was profiled, and TCRdb retains in-frame clones only, with some absent. The table includes 390,000 or so clones, almost 90% detected once. The material sequenced was peripheral blood. These TCRs come from a man aged 18 to 30 with active or convalescent COVID-19.

The rearrangement joins TRBV28 to TRBJ2-5; maybe TRBD2 (6 bases). Trimming took 3 bases from V and 6 from J, leaving 23 bases between them. The CDR3 totals 17 residues. Germline loops: CDR1 MDHEN, CDR2 SYDVKM. CDR3 nucleotides: TGTGCCAGCAGTTTTATCTCGGAGGGGCCGCTAGGAAAGACCCAGTACTTC. Amino acid sequence: CASSFISEGPLGKTQYF.

The chain carries TRBV24-1 and TRBJ2-7; D is ambiguous. CDR1 and CDR2 from the germline V gene are KGHDR and SFDVKD. This CDR3 is built from 15 residues. V lost 4 bases and J 6 bases, leaving 18 bases between the germline ends. The CDR3 protein is CATSDPRRIPTEQYF. The CDR3 DNA reads TGTGCCACCAGTGACCCTAGACGGATTCCGACCGAGCAGTACTTC.

J is TRBJ1-1 and V is TRBV4-1; the match to TRBD1 covers 9 bases. The CDR3 extends over 15 amino acids. CDR1 and CDR2 (germline): MGHRA, YSYEKL. The ends lost 0 bases at V and 4 bases at J; junction bases unmatched: 3. The CDR3 region has the DNA TGCGCCAGCAGCCAAGATATGGGACAGGGCACTGAAGCTTTCTTT. Its protein product is CASSQDMGQGTEAFF.

The rearrangement links TRBV13 to TRBJ2-3, with 10 bases identical to TRBD2. The CDR3 spans 17 residues. V was pared by 5 bases and J by 3 bases, with 11 bases of the junction left unmatched. Germline CDR1 and CDR2: PRHDT and FYEKMQ (reference sequence). The DNA of the CDR3 is TGTGCCAGCAGCCAACTCGAACTAGCGGGACCGACAGATACGCAGTATTTT. Translated, it gives CASSQLELAGPTDTQYF.

The V gene is TRBV14, the J gene TRBJ1-2; a weak D match, TRBD1 (5 bases). V was clipped by 0 bases and J by 7 bases, with 12 bases between them. The CDR3 contains 14 residues. CDR1 is SGHDN, CDR2 FVKESK, per germline. CDR3 bases: TGTGCCAGCAGCCAAGATTTTGGGAGGGGTGGCTACACCTTC. Amino acid sequence: CASSQDFGRGGYTF.

V gene TRBV10-3 combines with J gene TRBJ1-6; 8 bases agree with TRBD1. V shed 6 bases, J shed 5 bases, and the junction held 6 bases outside the gene matches. The CDR3 runs to 15 residues. Germline V gene lookup returns CDR1 ENHRY and CDR2 SYGVKD. DNA of the CDR3: TGTGCCATCAGAAGACAGGGGACCGATAATTCACCCCTCCACTTT. This codes for CAIRRQGTDNSPLHF.

The chain recombines TRBV11-1 with TRBJ2-5; D is possibly TRBD1 (5 bases). The CDR3 consists of 15 residues. Germline-derived CDR1 and CDR2 are SGHAT and FQDESV (reference sequence). Deletions cut 5 bases from V and 4 bases from J, with 17 bases between. DNA for the CDR3: TGTGCCAGCAGCCCGGGTAGTGGGGCTGGAGAGACCCAGTACTTC. It specifies CASSPGSGAGETQYF.

The V call is TRBV4-2, the J call TRBJ2-5, with TRBD2 matching over 9 bases. The ends lost 4 bases at V and 5 bases at J; junction bases unmatched: 11. Germline V gene lookup returns CDR1 LGHNA and CDR2 YNFKEQ. The CDR3 consists of 16 residues. CDR3 DNA sequence: TGTGCCAGCAGCCCCCGTGGTAGCGGGAGACTGGAGACCCAGTACTTC. Protein sequence: CASSPRGSGRLETQYF.

This sequence joins TRBV15 and TRBJ2-7, with a tentative D call TRBD1 (6 bases). V dropped 2 bases and J dropped 8 bases, with 7 bases sitting between them. The CDR3 contains 11 residues. Germline loops: CDR1 LNHNV, CDR2 YYDKDF (reference sequence). The CDR3 nucleotides read TGTGCCACCAGCAGAACAGGGAAGCAGTACTTC. Encoded protein: CATSRTGKQYF.

J is TRBJ2-1 and V is TRBV18; 13 bases are a match to TRBD2. This CDR3 spans 15 amino acids. V was clipped by 5 bases and J by 7 bases; unmatched bases: 5. Germline assignment: CDR1 KGHSH and CDR2 LQKENI. CDR3 amino acids: CASSRTSGSVNEQFF. In DNA form, the CDR3 reads TGTGCCAGCTCAAGGACTAGCGGGAGTGTAAATGAGCAGTTCTTC.

The chain couples TRBV4-1 to TRBJ2-7; 7 bases line up with TRBD1. This CDR3 comprises 16 residues. Germline CDR1 MGHRA, CDR2 YSYEKL. Unmatched junction bases numbered 6, after V lost 1 base and J lost 0 bases. CDR3 sequence (DNA): TGCGCCAGCAGCCAAGGCCCAGGGGGTTCCTCCTACGAGCAGTACTTC. It codes for CASSQGPGGSSYEQYF.

The chain recombines TRBV12-3 or TRBV12-4 with TRBJ1-4; weak D call: TRBD1 (6 bases). This CDR3 is 12 amino acids long. Trimming shortened V by 3 bases and J by 8 bases, and 7 bases separated the two germline ends. Written as DNA, the CDR3 is TGTGCCAGCAGTTTGCAGGGGGAAAAACTGTTTTTT. Its translation: CASSLQGEKLFF.

This sequence joins TRBV7-9 and TRBJ2-4; the match to TRBD1 covers 7 bases. CDR1 and CDR2 (germline): SEHNR, FQNEAQ (reference sequence). J gave up 0 bases and V 5 bases, and 7 bases lay outside the gene matches. There are 16 residues in the CDR3. CDR3 region: CASSPRDSEAKNIQYF. In nucleotides, the CDR3 is TGTGCCAGCAGCCCCCGGGACAGCGAAGCCAAAAACATTCAGTACTTC.

The chain carries TRBV5-5 and TRBJ1-6, with 8 bases identical to TRBD1. Germline values: CDR1 SGHKS, CDR2 YYEKEE (reference sequence). The trim removed 4 bases at V and 5 bases at J, leaving 8 bases unmatched. The CDR3 loop spans 16 amino acids. CDR3 sequence: CASSLGTGLNNSPLHF. The CDR3 DNA reads as TGTGCCAGCAGCCTAGGGACAGGTCTCAATAATTCACCCCTCCACTTT.

The chain employs TRBV7-6 and TRBJ2-5, with 10 positions matching TRBD1. Germline V gene sequence: CDR1 SGHVS, CDR2 FNYEAQ. Losses at the gene ends were 0 bases for V and 5 bases for J; bases not matched to a gene: 12. This CDR3 comprises 18 residues. The CDR3 region is CASSLARTGTGAPETQYF. Written as DNA, the CDR3 is TGTGCCAGCAGCTTAGCACGAACCGGGACAGGGGCTCCGGAGACCCAGTACTTC.

The V gene is TRBV7-3, the J gene TRBJ1-1; TRBD1 is a possible D gene (6 bases). Trimming removed 5 bases from V and 4 bases from J, with 17 bases in between. Germline CDR1 and CDR2: SGHTA and FQGTGA. The CDR3 has 15 amino acids. CDR3 protein: CASSRRGGSSTEAFF. For the CDR3, the DNA is TGTGCCAGCAGCCGAAGAGGGGGATCAAGCACTGAAGCTTTCTTT.

V is TRBV24-1 and J is TRBJ1-5, with D possibly being TRBD1 (5 bases). The V gene lost 5 bases and the J gene lost 7 bases, with 11 bases spanning the gap. The CDR3 extends over 13 amino acids. The germline CDR1 and CDR2 sequences are KGHDR and SFDVKD. CDR3 DNA: TGTGCCACCAGTGCAGGGAAGGGGCAGCCCCAGCATTTT. Protein: CATSAGKGQPQHF.

In the case of this clone: At one end the junction does not follow the germline gene, possibly because of a read error. J is TRBJ2-2 and V is TRBV4-3, with TRBD1 as a possible D gene (6 bases). This CDR3 is built from 14 residues. From germline, CDR1 is LGHNA and CDR2 YSLEER. In DNA, the CDR3 is TGCGCCAGCAGCCAAGAGACAGGACACCGGGGAGCTGTTTTT. Amino acids: CASSQETGHRGAVF.

V usage is TRBV7-2 and J usage is TRBJ2-5; 7 bases match TRBD1. The V segment lost 2 bases and the J segment 4 bases; nucleotides outside the gene matches: 4. The CDR3 sequence is 14 residues long. Germline loops: CDR1 SGHTA, CDR2 FQGNSA. CDR3 sequence (DNA): TGTGCCAGCAGCTTACTGAAGGGGGCAGAGACCCAGTACTTC. This sequence encodes CASSLLKGAETQYF.

J is TRBJ1-5 and V is TRBV28, with 9 positions matching TRBD1. CDR1 is MDHEN, CDR2 SYDVKM, per germline. With 6 bases clipped from V and 1 base from J, the junction kept 7 bases outside the gene matches. This CDR3 comprises 16 residues. CDR3 residues: CASSPDRGRSNQPQHF. In DNA, the CDR3 is TGTGCCAGCAGCCCGGACAGGGGTCGGAGCAATCAGCCCCAGCATTTT.

To note about this clone: Other DNA sequences in this sample translate to the same CDR3. The V and J genes are TRBV7-2 and TRBJ1-1; 8 positions match TRBD1. CDR1 SGHTA and CDR2 FQGNSA come from the germline V gene. V dropped 5 bases and J dropped 4; count of bases not matched to a gene: 3. The CDR3 covers 13 residues. CDR3 sequence reads: CASSPQGGTEAFF. CDR3 bases: TGTGCCAGCAGCCCACAGGGGGGCACTGAAGCTTTCTTT. The whole variable domain, filled in from reference TRBV7-2 and TRBJ1-1, reads GAGVSQSPSNKVTEKGKDVELRCDPISGHTALYWYRQSLGQGLEFLIYFQGNSAPDKSGLPSDRFSAERTGGSVSTLTIQRTQQEDSAVYLCASSPQGGTEAFFGQGTRLTVV.

J is TRBJ2-7 and V is TRBV10-3, with 10 positions matching TRBD1. This CDR3 spans 15 amino acids. Per germline, CDR1 ENHRY and CDR2 SYGVKD. J lost 10 bases, V lost 2 bases, and 11 bases had no gene match. The CDR3 DNA is TGTGCCATCAGTGAGCGGGTGGGACAGGGGTTTTTTCAGTACTTC. Its translation is CAISERVGQGFFQYF.

The chain recombines TRBV7-2 with TRBJ2-7, with 7 nucleotides matching TRBD1. The CDR3 sequence is 15 residues long. The ends lost 3 bases at V and 7 bases at J; junction bases unmatched: 12. Germline assignment: CDR1 SGHTA and CDR2 FQGNSA. The CDR3 DNA sequence: TGTGCCAGCAGCTTTAAGGACACAGGGGTAACAGAGCAGTACTTC. Its protein is CASSFKDTGVTEQYF.

V usage is TRBV11-2 and J usage is TRBJ1-3; D unresolved. CDR3 size: 13 residues. The V and J ends lost 5 bases and 6 bases respectively, with 11 bases between them. Germline CDR1 SGHAT, CDR2 FQNNGV. The CDR3 reads CASSPRFLNTIYF. DNA for the CDR3: TGTGCCAGCAGCCCCAGGTTCCTAAACACCATATATTTT.

This chain links TRBV10-3 with TRBJ2-1; 8 bases fit TRBD2. With 8 bases clipped from V and 1 base from J, the junction kept 10 bases outside the gene matches. This CDR3 is 16 amino acids long. Per germline, CDR1 ENHRY and CDR2 SYGVKD. The CDR3 spells CAIRGIERESYNEQFF. DNA of the CDR3: TGTGCCATCCGGGGTATCGAGCGGGAGTCCTACAATGAGCAGTTCTTC.

The chain carries TRBV5-5 and TRBJ2-1; tentative D call: TRBD1 (6 bases). This CDR3 region has 15 residues. The germline gives CDR1 SGHKS, CDR2 YYEKEE (reference sequence). Deletions cut 7 bases from V and 4 bases from J, with 18 bases between. The CDR3 loop reads CASCQGQGLYNEQFF. Here the CDR3 DNA reads TGTGCCAGCTGCCAGGGCCAGGGGCTTTACAATGAGCAGTTCTTC. The full variable domain, completed using reference TRBV5-5 and TRBJ2-1, is DAGVTQSPTHLIKTRGQQVTLRCSPISGHKSVSWYQQVLGQGPQFIFQYYEKEERGRGNFPDRFSARQFPNYSSELNVNALLLGDSALYLCASCQGQGLYNEQFFGPGTRLTVL.

The chain couples TRBV6-5 to TRBJ1-3; D is undetermined. This CDR3 region has 15 residues. Germline V lookup: CDR1 MNHEY, CDR2 SVGAGI. The V and J ends lost 6 bases and 1 base respectively, with 13 bases between them. The CDR3 nucleotides are TGTGCCAGCAGGCTCATGACTGATTCTGGAAACACCATATATTTT. Its translation: CASRLMTDSGNTIYF.